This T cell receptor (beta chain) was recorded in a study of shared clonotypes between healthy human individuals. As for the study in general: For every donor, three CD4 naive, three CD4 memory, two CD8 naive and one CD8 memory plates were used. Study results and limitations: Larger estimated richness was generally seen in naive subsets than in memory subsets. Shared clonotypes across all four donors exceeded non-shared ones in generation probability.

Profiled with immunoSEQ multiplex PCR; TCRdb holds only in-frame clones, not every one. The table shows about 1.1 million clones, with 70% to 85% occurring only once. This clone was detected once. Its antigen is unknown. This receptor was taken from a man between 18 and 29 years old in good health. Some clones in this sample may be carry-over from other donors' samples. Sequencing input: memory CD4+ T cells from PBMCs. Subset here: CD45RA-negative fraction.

CDR3 nucleotides: TGTGCCAGCAGCTTAGGGGCTAGCGGGAGTGAAGAGACCCAGTACTTC. This translates into CASSLGASGSEETQYF. This rearrangement joins TRBV5-4 to TRBJ2-5, with 10 bases that match TRBD2. CDR1 and CDR2 (germline): SGHNT, YYREEE (reference sequence). With V trimmed by 2 bases and J by 3 bases, 7 bases remained unmatched. The CDR3 loop spans 16 amino acids.